A single sample is the source of the 20 T cell receptor beta chains below, sequenced in a study of Ad26.COV2.S vaccination and SARS-CoV-2 variants (dated by TCRdb to the early 2020s). Library construction relied on the immunoSEQ multiplex PCR assay. TCRdb obtained this table from immuneACCESS and retained in-frame rearrangements with V and J assigned. These tables miss some clones; where compared with another copy, unresolved V genes account for less than half of the shortfall, and the remainder is unexplained. For this sample there are 450,000 to 550,000 clones; roughly 87% appear just once. The ten largest clones take up 1.7% of the sample. Interpreted using the paper, the treatment or condition label stands for: around 19 received Ad26.COV2.S at low or high dose, single or two shots; about 5 received placebo; per-sample allocation not given. For vaccine and placebo recipients, the sequenced repertoires came from samples collected on day 63 after the first injection.

The sample in question was peripheral blood, obtained in a trial of Ad26.COV2.S vaccine versus placebo. The receptors were gathered from a person aged 18 to 65 who received the Ad26.COV2.S COVID-19 vaccine or a placebo.

This clone has just one count. The chain employs TRBV2 and TRBJ2-7, with 14 bases matching TRBD2. Per the germline V gene, CDR1 is SNHLY and CDR2 is FYNNEI. Losses at the gene ends were 8 bases for V and 7 bases for J; bases not matched to a gene: 16. The CDR3 is 17 residues long. In nucleotides, the CDR3 is TGTGCCAGCCGGAAGGGACTAGCGGGAGAGCGAACCCGGGAGCAGTACTTC. As protein: CASRKGLAGERTREQYF.

The CDR3 nucleotides are TGTGCCACCAGCGAACACAGGGGAGGCAAGCAGTACTTC. Translation gives CATSEHRGGKQYF. This chain links TRBV15 with TRBJ2-7, with a tentative D call TRBD1 (7 bases). The CDR3 is 13 amino acids. Germline values: CDR1 LNHNV, CDR2 YYDKDF (reference sequence). Trimming stripped 5 bases from V and 8 bases from J, with 16 bases between.

The genes are TRBV28 and TRBJ1-6; TRBD1 might be the D (6 bases). CDR3 length: 14 residues. Trimming left V 8 bases short and J 7 bases short, with 15 bases between. Germline lookup yields CDR1 MDHEN and CDR2 SYDVKM. The DNA of the CDR3 is TGTGCCAGCTCTTTACTGCAGGGGAATTCACCCCTCCACTTT. Translated, it gives CASSLLQGNSPLHF.

The chain uses TRBV24-1 and TRBJ2-5; no reliable D call. The CDR3 has 13 residues. Per the germline V gene, CDR1 is KGHDR and CDR2 is SFDVKD. The ends were cut back, 10 bases at V and 3 bases at J, with 14 bases in the middle. The CDR3 DNA sequence: TGTGCCACGTCAATACTTGGGGAAGAGACCCAGTACTTC. It translates to CATSILGEETQYF.

The chain couples TRBV9 to TRBJ1-4, with 12 bases lining up with TRBD1. The CDR3 runs to 17 residues. Germline CDR1 reads SGDLS; CDR2 reads YYNGEE. Trimming at V came to 3 bases and at J to 7 bases, leaving 10 bases not matched to a gene. The CDR3 is CASSATGTGGAGEKLFF. The CDR3 nucleotides read TGTGCCAGCAGCGCGACCGGGACAGGGGGCGCGGGTGAAAAACTGTTTTTT.

The DNA of the CDR3 is TGCAGCGCAGCGGAGGGGGCTAGCGGGGAGACCCAGTACTTC. Amino acid sequence: CSAAEGASGETQYF. The chain uses TRBV29-1 and TRBJ2-5; D may be TRBD2 (8 bases). This CDR3 has 14 residues. Germline loops: CDR1 SQVTM, CDR2 ANQGSEA. V was clipped by 7 bases and J by 5 bases, with 20 bases between them.

The chain combines TRBV7-2 with TRBJ2-3; 12 bases match TRBD2. Unmatched junction bases numbered 5, after V lost 4 bases and J lost 6 bases. Per the germline V gene, CDR1 is SGHTA and CDR2 is FQGNSA. CDR3 size: 15 residues. The CDR3 coding sequence is TGTGCCAGCAGCTATACGACTAGCGGGGGCGATACGCAGTATTTT. It codes for CASSYTTSGGDTQYF.

This chain uses TRBV18 with TRBJ1-3; TRBD1 matches 10 bases. With V trimmed by 2 bases and J by 3 bases, 4 bases remained unmatched. This CDR3 contains 16 residues. The germline CDR1 and CDR2 sequences are KGHSH and LQKENI. The DNA for the CDR3 is TGTGCCAGCTCACCATCGACAGGGGGCTATGGAAACACCATATATTTT. Translation gives CASSPSTGGYGNTIYF.

The chain couples TRBV7-2 to TRBJ2-1; tentative D call: TRBD2 (5 bases). Trimming left V 3 bases short and J 8 bases short, with 17 bases between. The CDR3 is 15 residues long. The V gene's germline CDR1 is SGHTA and CDR2 FQGNSA. Written as DNA, the CDR3 is TGTGCCAGCAGCTTGGCCTGGAGAGGGAACGATGAGCAGTTCTTC. Translation: CASSLAWRGNDEQFF.

The chain couples TRBV5-4 to TRBJ2-2, with no clear D. In germline, CDR1 is SGHNT, CDR2 YYREEE (reference sequence). Trimming left V 0 bases short and J 0 bases short, with 3 bases between. The CDR3 runs to 14 residues. DNA of the CDR3: TGTGCCAGCAGCTTGGCCCCGAACACCGGGGAGCTGTTTTTT. Translating it yields CASSLAPNTGELFF.

The chain recombines TRBV20-1 with TRBJ1-2; D is possibly TRBD1 (5 bases). CDR1 and CDR2 from the germline V gene are DFQATT and SNEGSKA (reference sequence). The CDR3 runs 13 residues. Trimming removed 3 bases from V and 3 bases from J, with 11 bases in between. In DNA, the CDR3 is TGCAGTGCTAGTATTACAGGATACTATGGCTACACCTTC. Protein product: CSASITGYYGYTF.

The chain couples TRBV27 to TRBJ2-5; TRBD2 might be the D (5 bases). The germline V gene encodes CDR1 MNHEY and CDR2 SMNVEV (reference sequence). This CDR3 comprises 11 residues. The V gene lost 6 bases and the J gene lost 5 bases, with 7 bases spanning the gap. CDR3 DNA: TGTGCCAGCAGACTAGGGGAGACCCAGTACTTC. Its translation is CASRLGETQYF.

The rearrangement uses TRBV5-1 and TRBJ1-1; D is unclear. This CDR3 region has 13 residues. Germline assignment: CDR1 SGHRS and CDR2 YFSETQ. With 0 bases removed from V and 8 bases from J, the gap between germline ends came to 11 bases. CDR3 protein: CASSLAEQSEAFF. The CDR3 nucleotides are TGCGCCAGCAGCTTGGCCGAACAGTCAGAAGCTTTCTTT.

This chain connects TRBV24-1 to TRBJ2-7; a possible D gene is TRBD1 (7 bases). The CDR3 totals 15 residues. The germline V and J ends were trimmed by 2 bases and 3 bases, with 13 bases remaining between them. Germline V gene lookup returns CDR1 KGHDR and CDR2 SFDVKD. This CDR3 is CATSDWNRGGYEQYF. In DNA, the CDR3 is TGTGCCACCAGTGATTGGAACAGGGGAGGCTACGAGCAGTACTTC.

V is TRBV5-1 and J is TRBJ2-5; D unresolved. V was pared by 0 bases and J by 7 bases, with 7 bases between. This CDR3 has 12 amino acids. Germline CDR1 SGHRS, CDR2 YFSETQ. The CDR3 DNA reads as TGCGCCAGCAGCTTGGGCGAGATGACCCAGTACTTC. It specifies CASSLGEMTQYF.

The CDR3 region has the DNA TGTGCCAGCAGCCAAGAATCCGGTAACTATGGCTACACCTTC. Protein product: CASSQESGNYGYTF. The rearrangement joins TRBV3-1 (or the pseudogene TRBV3-2) to TRBJ1-2; D is undetermined. The CDR3 totals 14 residues. In germline, CDR1 is LGHDT, CDR2 YNNKEL (reference sequence). Deletions cut 0 bases from V and 1 base from J, with 6 bases between.

The chain carries TRBV9 and TRBJ1-4; D remains ambiguous. The CDR3 loop spans 14 amino acids. V was clipped by 0 bases and J by 5 bases, with 8 bases between them. Germline V gene lookup returns CDR1 SGDLS and CDR2 YYNGEE. The CDR3 sequence is CASSVGGLNEKLFF. CDR3 DNA: TGTGCCAGCAGCGTAGGCGGATTAAATGAAAAACTGTTTTTT.

The J gene is TRBJ2-2, the V gene TRBV7-8, with no clear D. The CDR3 consists of 14 residues. Germline lookup yields CDR1 SGHVS and CDR2 FQNEAQ. V was shortened by 1 base and J by 2 bases, with 5 bases between the two germline ends. CDR3 amino acids: CASSLGVNTGELFF. CDR3 DNA sequence: TGTGCCAGCAGCTTAGGAGTAAACACCGGGGAGCTGTTTTTT. The full variable domain, its missing parts supplied by reference TRBV7-8 and TRBJ2-2, is GAGVSQSPRYKVAKRGQDVALRCDPISGHVSLFWYQQALGQGPEFLTYFQNEAQLDKSGLPSDRFFAERPEGSVSTLKIQRTQQEDSAVYLCASSLGVNTGELFFGEGSRLTVL.

The V call is TRBV25-1, the J call TRBJ2-1, with D unclear. Per germline, CDR1 MGHDK and CDR2 SYGVNS. The CDR3 consists of 13 residues. V was pared by 3 bases and J by 7 bases, with 10 bases between. In DNA form, the CDR3 reads TGTGCCAGCAGTGACGGGTTGGTAAATGAGCAGTTCTTC. Translation: CASSDGLVNEQFF.

The V call is TRBV28, the J call TRBJ2-2, with D unclear. Between the trimmed V and J ends, which lost 4 bases and 0 bases, there was a span of 3 bases. The CDR3 length is 13 residues. The germline CDR1 and CDR2 sequences are MDHEN and SYDVKM. The CDR3 nucleotides read TGTGCCAGCAGTTCCCCGAACACCGGGGAGCTGTTTTTT. Protein sequence: CASSSPNTGELFF.